This record looks at one T cell receptor (beta chain) sequence and its context. The antigen remains unidentified. The data are from a study of shared clonotypes between healthy human individuals. General observations from the study: Genetic and exposure-history diversity was limited by the small donor number.

Produced via immunoSEQ multiplex PCR; TCRdb's table is partial and in-frame only. The sample has 2,100,000 or so clones; 95% are singletons. Splitting the CD4+ cells yielded a CD45RA+ naive subset and a CD45RA-negative memory subset. V dropped 3 bases and J dropped 3; count of bases not matched to a gene: 7. Germline V CDR1 and CDR2: SGDLS, YYNGEE. The CDR3 length is 16 residues. The clonotype originates from a man younger than 30 in good health. The chain employs TRBV9 and TRBJ2-7; 12 bases align to TRBD2. Specimen: naive CD4+ T cells sorted from blood. Subset here: CD45RA+ positively selected. The CDR3 loop is CASSATPTSGSYEQYF. The CDR3 bases are TGTGCCAGCAGCGCCACACCGACTAGCGGGAGCTACGAGCAGTACTTC.